This T cell receptor beta chain emerged from a study of blood T cell repertoires in COVID-19. Study overall: There were acute and convalescent COVID-19 samples, and they came from the United States, Italy and Spain.

Source study methods: Nucleated cell counts were estimated from reference gene primer amplification. Data came from immunoSEQ multiplex PCR; TCRdb stores just in-frame clones and leaves some out. V and J calls plus clone size are reproduced from that table; the DNA served to infer D and trimming. The data hold approximately 69,000 clones, with over 65% observed a single time. This CDR3 has 16 residues. CDR1 LNHDA and CDR2 SQIVND come from the germline V gene (reference sequence). V was cut by 5 bases and J by 5 bases, with 21 bases left in between. Sequenced: peripheral blood. The chain couples TRBV19 to TRBJ1-1; D is possibly TRBD1 (6 bases). This receptor was obtained from a woman of 80 years or more with acute or convalescent COVID-19. The DNA for the CDR3 is TGTGCCAGTAGTCCCCGAGGGCAGGGACAAAGGACTGAAGCTTTCTTT. This translates into CASSPRGQGQRTEAFF.